The 27 T cell receptor beta chains presented below share a single source sample, sequenced in a study of blood T cell repertoires in COVID-19 (dated by TCRdb to 2020 to 2021). The library was built by means of the immunoSEQ multiplex PCR assay. Held by TCRdb, this immuneACCESS table contains in-frame sequences only and omits some clones. Under half of the omission traces to an unresolved V gene where checked; the cause of the rest is unknown. Recorded for this sample are tens of thousands of clones; more than 80% of them occurred a single time. Around 5.3% of the sample is held by the ten biggest clonotypes. The specimen sequenced was peripheral blood. The receptors were sampled from a woman aged 55-70 years with acute or convalescent COVID-19.

This chain uses TRBV12-3 or TRBV12-4 with TRBJ1-2; perhaps TRBD1 as D (5 bases). V lost 3 bases and J lost 2, with 7 bases in between. The CDR3 sequence is 13 residues long. DNA of the CDR3: TGTGCCAGCAGTTTGGGGGGGAACTATGGCTACACCTTC. Amino acid sequence: CASSLGGNYGYTF.

V usage is TRBV7-9 and J usage is TRBJ1-1; no firm D call. The germline V gene has CDR1 SEHNR and CDR2 FQNEAQ (reference sequence). The CDR3 is 15 residues long. V was pared by 2 bases and J by 0 bases, with 10 bases between. The CDR3 is CASSLMAVVNTEAFF. The CDR3 DNA reads as TGTGCCAGCAGCTTAATGGCAGTTGTGAACACTGAAGCTTTCTTT.

In DNA, the CDR3 is TGTGCCAGCAGCTTAGCAGGAGGGCAGGGCGCGGTATATGGCTACACCTTC. The encoded protein is CASSLAGGQGAVYGYTF. The rearrangement joins TRBV7-9 to TRBJ1-2; tentatively, D is TRBD1 (5 bases). The V gene lost 0 bases and the J gene lost 5 bases, with 19 bases spanning the gap. From germline, CDR1 is SEHNR and CDR2 FQNEAQ (reference sequence). The CDR3 consists of 17 residues.

The genes are TRBV30 and TRBJ2-1; TRBD2 is a possible D gene (6 bases). V was trimmed by 5 bases and J by 5 bases, leaving 16 bases between them. CDR3 length: 14 residues. Germline V gene sequence: CDR1 GTSNPN, CDR2 SVGIG (reference sequence). CDR3 DNA: TGTGCCTGGGATTTAAGCGGGCCTCACAATGAGCAGTTCTTC. Its protein product is CAWDLSGPHNEQFF.

The chain joins TRBV5-6 to TRBJ2-5; D remains unclear. The germline V and J ends were trimmed by 3 bases and 5 bases, with 5 bases remaining between them. This CDR3 region has 11 residues. The germline CDR1 and CDR2 sequences are SGHDT and YYEEEE. DNA of the CDR3: TGTGCCAGCAGCTCACGGGAGACCCAGTACTTC. Its protein is CASSSRETQYF.

This clone was recorded only once. The chain is built from TRBV7-8 and TRBJ2-2; 7 positions agree with TRBD1. After removal of 5 bases from V and 5 bases from J, the junction contained 5 bases not matched to a gene. This CDR3 comprises 14 residues. Germline CDR1 and CDR2: SGHVS and FQNEAQ. CDR3 sequence: CASSPRQGTGELFF. The CDR3 coding sequence is TGTGCCAGCAGCCCTCGACAGGGAACCGGGGAGCTGTTTTTT. Full variable domain (missing parts from reference TRBV7-8 and TRBJ2-2): GAGVSQSPRYKVAKRGQDVALRCDPISGHVSLFWYQQALGQGPEFLTYFQNEAQLDKSGLPSDRFFAERPEGSVSTLKIQRTQQEDSAVYLCASSPRQGTGELFFGEGSRLTVL.

This chain links TRBV7-3 with TRBJ2-6, with TRBD1 matching 9 bases. Trimming took 1 base from V and 1 from J; bases not matched to a gene: 5. The CDR3 length is 18 residues. Germline lookup yields CDR1 SGHTA and CDR2 FQGTGA. CDR3 in amino acids: CASSLNSGTGSGANVLTF. CDR3 nucleotide sequence: TGTGCCAGCAGCTTAAATTCTGGGACAGGGTCTGGGGCCAACGTCCTGACTTTC.

The chain recombines TRBV6-4 with TRBJ1-2, with TRBD1 identical over 7 bases. The CDR3 spans 14 residues. The V and J ends lost 0 bases and 7 bases, in that order; junction bases with no gene match: 5. Looked up from germline, CDR1 is MRHNA and CDR2 is SNTAGT. The CDR3 DNA reads TGTGCCAGCAGTGACTCAAGGGGGCAGATTGGCTACACCTTC. Translated: CASSDSRGQIGYTF.

This clone was seen only a few times. V usage is TRBV9 and J usage is TRBJ1-4, with 8 bases that match TRBD1. CDR1 SGDLS and CDR2 YYNGEE come from the germline V gene. The J segment lost 12 bases and the V segment lost 0 bases, leaving 1 base of the junction unmatched. CDR3 length: 12 amino acids. Here the CDR3 DNA reads TGTGCCAGCAGCGTAGAGACAGGGGAACTGTTTTTT. Translation gives CASSVETGELFF. The whole variable domain, filled in from reference TRBV9 and TRBJ1-4, reads DSGVTQTPKHLITATGQRVTLRCSPRSGDLSVYWYQQSLDQGLQFLIQYYNGEERAKGNILERFSAQQFPDLHSELNLSSLELGDSALYFCASSVETGELFFGSGTQLSVL.

The chain uses TRBV6-2 or TRBV6-3 and TRBJ1-6; possibly TRBD1 for D (6 bases). This CDR3 spans 15 amino acids. Between the trimmed V and J ends, which lost 0 bases and 10 bases, there was a span of 13 bases. Looked up from germline, CDR1 is MNHEY and CDR2 is SVGEGT. This CDR3 reads CASSYSGTGTSPLHF. In DNA, the CDR3 is TGTGCCAGCAGTTACTCGGGAACAGGGACCTCACCCCTCCACTTT.

J is TRBJ2-5 and V is TRBV28, with 8 bases lining up with TRBD2. The CDR3 contains 15 residues. V shed 5 bases and J 4 bases; nucleotides not matched to a gene: 9. The V gene's germline CDR1 is MDHEN and CDR2 SYDVKM. The CDR3 loop is CASSREGTGRETQYF. The CDR3 DNA reads TGTGCCAGCAGTCGGGAGGGGACGGGGCGAGAGACCCAGTACTTC.

This rearrangement joins TRBV12-3 or TRBV12-4 to TRBJ1-2, with a possible D match to TRBD1 (5 bases). V lost 3 bases and J lost 7, with 12 bases in between. This CDR3 comprises 13 residues. CDR3 nucleotides: TGTGCCAGCAGTTTCGGGGGTAACAGTGGCTACACCTTC. It yields the protein CASSFGGNSGYTF.

The chain carries TRBV19 and TRBJ1-2; possibly TRBD1 for D (5 bases). The V gene lost 5 bases and the J gene lost 0 bases, with 7 bases spanning the gap. From germline, CDR1 is LNHDA and CDR2 SQIVND (reference sequence). The CDR3 extends over 13 amino acids. For the CDR3, the DNA is TGTGCCAGTAGTGCGGGACCTAACTATGGCTACACCTTC. Translated, it gives CASSAGPNYGYTF.

The chain combines TRBV6-1 with TRBJ2-3; perhaps TRBD1 as D (5 bases). The length of the CDR3 is 16 residues. Germline loops: CDR1 MNHNS, CDR2 SASEGT. V shed 4 bases and J shed 4 bases, with 18 bases lying between them. CDR3 nucleotides: TGTGCCAGCAGTGGATCCCGTAGGGGCCAGGCAGATACGCAGTATTTT. Encoded protein: CASSGSRRGQADTQYF.

This rearrangement joins TRBV9 to TRBJ2-3, with D uncertain. The CDR3 contains 14 residues. From germline, CDR1 is SGDLS and CDR2 YYNGEE. V lost 0 bases and J 2 bases, leaving 7 bases between the germline ends. CDR3 residues: CASSVGHFTDTQYF. For the CDR3, the DNA is TGTGCCAGCAGCGTAGGGCATTTCACAGATACGCAGTATTTT.

V gene TRBV5-1 combines with J gene TRBJ2-2; tentative D call: TRBD1 (6 bases). Per germline, CDR1 SGHRS and CDR2 YFSETQ. CDR3 size: 15 residues. Trimming pared 0 bases from V and 3 bases from J, leaving 9 bases between. CDR3 residues: CASSLDRADTGELFF. The CDR3 DNA follows: TGCGCCAGCAGCTTGGACAGGGCGGACACCGGGGAGCTGTTTTTT.

V usage is TRBV7-8 and J usage is TRBJ1-2; 8 bases are shared with TRBD1. The CDR3 extends over 14 amino acids. CDR1 SGHVS and CDR2 FQNEAQ come from the germline V gene. V gave up 4 bases and J gave up 8 bases; unmatched junction bases: 9. CDR3 in DNA: TGTGCCAGCAGCTCACAGGACAGGGAGGACGGCTACACCTTC. Encoded protein: CASSSQDREDGYTF.

The genes are TRBV30 and TRBJ2-3; maybe TRBD2 (5 bases). The CDR3 contains 13 residues. Trimming took 5 bases from V and 2 from J, leaving 11 bases between them. Germline V CDR1 and CDR2: GTSNPN, SVGIG (reference sequence). The CDR3 protein is CAWLPGYTDTQYF. The CDR3 DNA is TGTGCCTGGCTCCCGGGGTACACAGATACGCAGTATTTT.

The chain couples TRBV5-6 to TRBJ1-1; 8 bases align to TRBD1. Germline V gives CDR1 SGHDT, CDR2 YYEEEE. The V segment lost 3 bases and the J segment 5 bases; nucleotides outside the gene matches: 9. The CDR3 covers 15 residues. CDR3 DNA: TGTGCCAGCAGCTCCTCCGGGACAGGAAGGACTGAAGCTTTCTTT. This codes for CASSSSGTGRTEAFF. Full variable domain (outside the CDR3, taken from reference TRBV5-6 and TRBJ1-1): DAGVTQSPTHLIKTRGQQVTLRCSPKSGHDTVSWYQQALGQGPQFIFQYYEEEERQRGNFPDRFSGHQFPNYSSELNVNALLLGDSALYLCASSSSGTGRTEAFFGQGTRLTVV.

This rearrangement joins TRBV6-5 to TRBJ2-7, with TRBD1 matching 7 bases. The V gene end was trimmed by 2 bases and the J gene end by 0 bases; junction bases not matched to a gene: 4. Germline V gene sequence: CDR1 MNHEY, CDR2 SVGAGI. This CDR3 has 15 amino acids. The CDR3 region is CASSYTGVTSYEQYF. Here the CDR3 DNA reads TGTGCCAGCAGTTACACAGGGGTGACCTCCTACGAGCAGTACTTC.

Only one count was recorded for this clone. The rearrangement joins TRBV6-5 to TRBJ1-1; D not certain. V was cut by 4 bases and J by 1 base, with 13 bases left in between. CDR1 is MNHEY, CDR2 SVGAGI, per germline. The CDR3 is 15 residues long. The CDR3 protein is CASSSDSNKNTEAFF. The CDR3 DNA is TGTGCCAGCAGTTCAGACTCAAATAAGAACACTGAAGCTTTCTTT.

CDR3 sequence: CASSVGQSTDTQYF. CDR3 nucleotides: TGTGCCAGCAGCGTAGGACAGTCAACAGATACGCAGTATTTT. The gene calls are TRBV7-3 and TRBJ2-3; possibly TRBD1 for D (6 bases). The CDR3 runs 14 residues. Deletions cut 5 bases from V and 3 bases from J, with 12 bases between. CDR1 is SGHTA, CDR2 FQGTGA, per germline.

The chain recombines TRBV16 with TRBJ2-3; 9 nucleotides match TRBD1. The ends lost 3 bases at V and 2 bases at J; junction bases unmatched: 6. Germline V gives CDR1 KGHSY, CDR2 FQNENV. CDR3 length equals 16 residues. The CDR3 DNA reads as TGTGCCAGCAGCCACCCGGGGACAGGGACCACAGATACGCAGTATTTT. Its translation is CASSHPGTGTTDTQYF.

The chain uses TRBV5-6 and TRBJ1-3; D is uncertain. The CDR3 totals 17 residues. Trimming shortened V by 3 bases and J by 2 bases, and 18 bases separated the two germline ends. Germline V gene data show CDR1 as SGHDT and CDR2 as YYEEEE. The CDR3 DNA sequence: TGTGCCAGCAGCTCGGGGATAGAGGGAGGTCCTGGAAACACCATATATTTT. Protein sequence: CASSSGIEGGPGNTIYF.

V is TRBV6-4 and J is TRBJ2-1; the D gene is possibly TRBD2 (5 bases). Per the germline V gene, CDR1 is MRHNA and CDR2 is SNTAGT. The V and J ends lost 8 bases and 9 bases respectively, with 11 bases between them. The CDR3 sequence is 11 residues long. The DNA of the CDR3 is TGTGCCAGCGGCTTAGGGAGTGAGCAGTTCTTC. Translation: CASGLGSEQFF.

The chain links TRBV3-1 (or the pseudogene TRBV3-2) to TRBJ1-2; unclear D gene. CDR1 and CDR2 from the germline V gene are LGHDT and YNNKEL (reference sequence). V was trimmed by 0 bases and J by 6 bases, leaving 5 bases between them. The CDR3 length is 12 residues. The CDR3 sequence is CASSQDKHGYTF. The CDR3 bases are TGTGCCAGCAGCCAAGATAAGCATGGCTACACCTTC.

The chain recombines TRBV11-2 with TRBJ1-3; D gene ambiguous. Germline V gene lookup returns CDR1 SGHAT and CDR2 FQNNGV. The CDR3 contains 14 residues. Trimming took off 2 bases at V and 6 bases at J, with 11 bases between the two ends. CDR3 in amino acids: CASSLTTRENTIYF. The CDR3 DNA is TGTGCCAGCAGCTTAACCACACGGGAAAACACCATATATTTT.